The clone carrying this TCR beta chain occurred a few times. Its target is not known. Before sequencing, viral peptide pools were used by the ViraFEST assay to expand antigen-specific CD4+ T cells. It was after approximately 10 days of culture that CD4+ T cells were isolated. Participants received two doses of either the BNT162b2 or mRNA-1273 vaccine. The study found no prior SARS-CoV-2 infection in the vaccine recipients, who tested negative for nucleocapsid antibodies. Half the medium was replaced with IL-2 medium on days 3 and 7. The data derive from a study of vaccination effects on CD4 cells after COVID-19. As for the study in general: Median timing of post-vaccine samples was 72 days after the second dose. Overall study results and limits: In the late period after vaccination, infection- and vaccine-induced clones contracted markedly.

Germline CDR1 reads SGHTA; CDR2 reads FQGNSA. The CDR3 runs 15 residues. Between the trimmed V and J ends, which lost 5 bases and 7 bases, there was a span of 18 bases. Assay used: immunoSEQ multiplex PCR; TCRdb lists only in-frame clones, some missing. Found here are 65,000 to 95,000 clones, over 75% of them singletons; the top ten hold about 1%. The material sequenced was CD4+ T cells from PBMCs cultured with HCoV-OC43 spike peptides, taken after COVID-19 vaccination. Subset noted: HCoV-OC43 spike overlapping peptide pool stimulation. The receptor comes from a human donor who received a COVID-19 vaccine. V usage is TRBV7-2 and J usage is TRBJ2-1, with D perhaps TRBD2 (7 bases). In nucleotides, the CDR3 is TGTGCCAGCAGCCGGAGGGGGGGGGCAAGTAATGAGCAGTTCTTC. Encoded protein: CASSRRGGASNEQFF.